Listed below are T cell receptor beta chains from one sample, sequenced in a study of T cell repertoires in aging, cancer and after chemotherapy. Each CDR3 protein gets one entry after TCRdb re-called the multiplex PCR reads with MiXCR. The table records some 2,200 distinct CDR3 sequences, about 33% of them present only once. Sequenced material: blood. Every receptor here comes from a human donor with a solid tumor. Both conserved end residues are part of each CDR3. A D gene is named only where the DNA matches it firmly. Clone size is given for some rows only: seen once, a few or many times, or a class if the clone is expanded.

TRBV18,TRBJ1-6,TRBD1,.,CASSPLGQGGISPLHF,TGTGCCAGCTCACCACTTGGACAGGGAGGAATTTCACCCCTCCACTTT
TRBV6-5,TRBJ1-1,.,few,CASSFNDEAFF,TGTGCCAGCAGTTTTAACGATGAAGCTTTCTTT
TRBV5-5,TRBJ1-5,.,few,CASSFGKGNQPQHF,TGTGCCAGCAGCTTCGGCAAGGGCAATCAGCCCCAGCATTTT
TRBV27,TRBJ2-7,.,few,CASSLWASYEQYF,TGTGCCAGCAGTTTGTGGGCCTCCTACGAGCAGTACTTC
TRBV7-2,TRBJ1-2,.,.,CASSPTTNYGYTF,TGTGCCAGCAGCCCGACAACTAACTATGGCTACACCTTC
TRBV19,TRBJ1-4,.,medium-sized,CASEQAAGEKLFF,TGTGCCAGCGAACAGGCGGCGGGTGAAAAACTGTTTTTT
TRBV5-4,TRBJ2-1,TRBD2,medium-sized,CASSDPGTSLHEQFF,TGTGCCAGCAGTGATCCCGGGACTAGCCTTCATGAGCAGTTCTTC
TRBV6-2/TRBV6-3,TRBJ2-1,TRBD2,.,CASSYDGGVSEQFF,TGTGCCAGCAGTTACGACGGGGGGGTATCTGAGCAGTTCTTC
TRBV19,TRBJ2-2,TRBD2,.,CASSRRWAGVPGELFF,TGTGCCAGTAGCCGCCGGTGGGCGGGAGTCCCCGGGGAGCTGTTTTTT
TRBV11-3,TRBJ2-2,.,.,CASSFPGGELFF,TGTGCCAGCAGCTTTCCTGGCGGGGAGCTGTTTTTT
TRBV5-6,TRBJ2-7,TRBD2,.,CASSSGGFMRYEQYF,TGTGCCAGCAGTAGCGGGGGGTTTATGAGGTACGAGCAGTACTTC
TRBV20-1,TRBJ1-1,.,.,CSTTGNTEAFF,TGCAGTACAACGGGGAACACTGAAGCTTTCTTT
TRBV7-6,TRBJ1-6,.,.,CASSFFNSPLHF,TGTGCCAGCAGCTTTTTTAATTCACCCCTCCACTTT
TRBV19,TRBJ2-5,.,medium-sized,CASSIIFQGGTQYF,TGTGCCAGTAGTATTATATTCCAAGGCGGGACCCAGTACTTC
TRBV7-3,TRBJ1-2,.,.,CASSLNPRADYGYTF,TGTGCCAGCAGTCTTAATCCCAGGGCGGACTATGGCTACACCTTC
TRBV6-1,TRBJ2-1,TRBD2,.,CANGGLAGTTYNEQFF,TGCGCCAACGGAGGACTAGCGGGTACTACCTACAATGAGCAGTTCTTC
TRBV7-2,TRBJ1-4,.,.,CASSPSGIGEKLFF,TGTGCCAGCAGCCCCAGCGGTATCGGGGAAAAACTGTTTTTT
TRBV6-5,TRBJ2-6,.,medium-sized,CARRAEYVLTF,TGTGCCAGGCGTGCAGAGTACGTCCTGACTTTC
TRBV19,TRBJ2-7,TRBD2,medium-sized,CASSIDGRNTYEQYF,TGTGCCAGTAGTATAGACGGGAGGAATACCTACGAGCAGTACTTC
TRBV6-5,TRBJ2-2,.,.,CASSYDGSGNTGELFF,TGTGCCAGCAGTTACGATGGTAGCGGGAACACCGGGGAGCTGTTTTTT
TRBV6-5,TRBJ2-1,.,.,CARPSSVEQFF,TGTGCCCGGCCGTCTAGCGTAGAGCAGTTCTTC
TRBV19,TRBJ1-1,TRBD1,.,CASTDFWTGNTEAFF,TGTGCCAGTACAGATTTCTGGACAGGGAACACTGAAGCTTTCTTT
TRBV5-1,TRBJ2-7,TRBD1,.,CASSLDGTAIEQYF,TGCGCCAGCAGCTTGGACGGGACAGCTATCGAGCAGTACTTC
TRBV20-1,TRBJ2-1,.,once,CSARGNRRGYNEQFF,TGCAGTGCTAGAGGGAACCGGAGGGGTTACAATGAGCAGTTCTTC
TRBV12-3/TRBV12-4,TRBJ2-1,TRBD2,.,CASTQGWTSGNEQFF,TGTGCCAGCACCCAGGGGTGGACTAGCGGCAATGAGCAGTTCTTC
TRBV6-1,TRBJ1-1,.,medium-sized,CASRFDTEAFF,TGTGCCAGCAGATTCGACACTGAAGCTTTCTTT
TRBV12-3/TRBV12-4,TRBJ1-1,.,few,CASSLQVGTEAFF,TGTGCCAGCAGTTTACAGGTGGGGACTGAAGCTTTCTTT
TRBV6-5,TRBJ1-2,TRBD1,.,CASRPFDQGQEYGYTF,TGTGCCAGCAGACCTTTCGACCAGGGACAGGAATATGGCTACACCTTC
TRBV6-6,TRBJ2-4,.,.,CASSSGPDRYIQYF,TGTGCCAGCAGTTCAGGGCCAGACCGATACATTCAGTACTTC
TRBV7-6,TRBJ2-5,.,.,CASNAGQGRRGATQYF,TGTGCCAGCAACGCGGGGCAGGGGCGACGAGGTGCGACCCAGTACTTC
TRBV28,TRBJ1-1,.,.,CASGPGAMNTEAFF,TGTGCCAGCGGGCCAGGAGCTATGAACACTGAAGCTTTCTTT
TRBV4-3,TRBJ1-6,.,.,CASSQGDGAYNSPLHF,TGCGCCAGCAGCCAAGGGGACGGAGCCTATAATTCACCCCTCCACTTT
TRBV11-3,TRBJ2-2,TRBD1,.,CASSSSDRGLNTGELFF,TGTGCCAGCAGCTCCTCGGACAGGGGCCTTAACACCGGGGAGCTGTTTTTT
TRBV7-2,TRBJ1-2,TRBD1,few,CASNRGQGYGYTF,TGTGCCAGCAACAGGGGACAGGGCTATGGCTACACCTTC
TRBV30,TRBJ2-7,TRBD1,few,CAWSVQWGAGDRGHEQYF,TGTGCCTGGAGTGTCCAGTGGGGCGCAGGGGACAGGGGACACGAGCAGTACTTC
TRBV5-5,TRBJ1-3,.,.,CASSLSPKIGSSGNTIYF,TGTGCCAGCAGCTTGTCTCCGAAGATTGGGAGCTCTGGAAACACCATATATTTT
TRBV6-5,TRBJ2-7,.,.,CASSNGQAPDEQYF,TGTGCCAGTAGTAACGGGCAGGCCCCCGACGAGCAGTACTTC
TRBV7-9,TRBJ2-3,TRBD1,few,CAAAKGQSTDTQYF,TGTGCCGCGGCTAAGGGACAGAGCACAGATACGCAGTATTTT
TRBV18,TRBJ2-2,.,medium-sized,CASSPGGTANTGELFF,TGTGCCAGCTCACCAGGAGGGACAGCGAACACCGGGGAGCTGTTTTTT
TRBV6-2/TRBV6-3,TRBJ2-2,.,.,CASSYPGELFF,TGTGCCAGCAGTTACCCCGGGGAGCTGTTTTTT
TRBV6-1,TRBJ2-5,.,.,CASSEGSGRQETQYF,TGTGCCAGCAGTGAGGGGTCCGGGAGACAAGAGACCCAGTACTTC
TRBV11-3,TRBJ2-7,TRBD2,.,CASSSGREGSHEQYF,TGTGCCAGCAGCTCCGGTCGGGAGGGTTCGCACGAGCAGTACTTC
TRBV6-6,TRBJ2-5,TRBD2,few,CASSPSGAKGETQYF,TGTGCCAGCAGTCCGAGCGGGGCTAAGGGGGAGACCCAGTACTTC
TRBV6-5,TRBJ1-1,.,large,CASRLNTEAFF,TGTGCCAGCAGACTTAACACTGAAGCTTTCTTT
TRBV12-3/TRBV12-4,TRBJ2-3,.,medium-sized,CASSLDPPPDTQYF,TGTGCCAGCAGTTTAGATCCCCCCCCGGATACGCAGTATTTT
TRBV27,TRBJ2-3,TRBD2,medium-sized,CASSLLLAGSTDTQYF,TGTGCCAGCAGTCTACTACTAGCGGGAAGCACAGATACGCAGTATTTT
TRBV12-3/TRBV12-4,TRBJ2-2,TRBD1,.,CASRTGSPGELFF,TGTGCCAGCAGGACAGGGTCCCCCGGGGAGCTGTTTTTT
TRBV7-9,TRBJ1-6,TRBD1,few,CASSHDKTGVRNSPLHF,TGTGCCAGCAGCCACGACAAGACAGGGGTAAGGAATTCACCCCTCCACTTT
TRBV5-6,TRBJ2-5,TRBD2,.,CASSLSGRQETQYF,TGTGCCAGCAGCTTGTCCGGGAGGCAAGAGACCCAGTACTTC
TRBV12-3/TRBV12-4,TRBJ2-7,.,few,CASSPRGGRYEQYF,TGTGCCAGCAGTCCCAGAGGGGGGAGGTACGAGCAGTACTTC
TRBV6-5,TRBJ2-7,TRBD2,.,CASSRTSGGAFGYEQYF,TGTGCCAGCAGCCGGACTAGCGGGGGGGCCTTCGGTTACGAGCAGTACTTC
TRBV6-2/TRBV6-3,TRBJ2-3,TRBD1,.,CASSYWTGVNPDTQYF,TGTGCCAGCAGTTACTGGACAGGGGTTAATCCAGATACGCAGTATTTT
TRBV4-3,TRBJ1-2,.,.,CASSQDRNRLNYGYTF,TGCGCCAGCAGCCAAGATAGGAACAGGCTTAACTATGGCTACACCTTC
TRBV30,TRBJ2-3,TRBD2,few,CAWILAAGAGDTQYF,TGTGCCTGGATCCTAGCAGCGGGAGCCGGAGATACGCAGTATTTT